Listed below are T cell receptor beta chains from one sample, sequenced in a study of OX40 agonist ivuxolimab in advanced cancers. Some clones are missing from TCRdb's copy, which holds only in-frame ones; the method was immunoSEQ multiplex PCR. The sample includes around 44,000 clones, about 83% of them seen just once. Sequenced material: CD4+ or CD8+ T cells sorted from blood, taken in a trial of the OX40 agonist ivuxolimab. All receptors derive from an adult with an advanced solid tumor such as melanoma, head and neck, liver or kidney cancer. Both conserved end residues are part of each CDR3. D genes are given only for firm matches. Part of the rows lack a size; the others show once, few, many or a class for expanded clones.

>TRBV5-1|TRBJ1-4|NA|NA
CASSSTDPNEKLFF
TGCGCCAGCAGCTCTACAGATCCGAATGAAAAACTGTTTTTT
>TRBV6-5|TRBJ2-3|NA|TRBD2
CASRNSGSGDTQYF
TGTGCCAGCAGGAATAGCGGGAGTGGGGATACGCAGTATTTT
>TRBV7-2|TRBJ1-5|NA|NA
CASSPGAGVYSNQPQHF
TGTGCCAGCAGCCCCGGCGCGGGGGTTTATAGCAATCAGCCCCAGCATTTT
>TRBV30|TRBJ2-5|NA|TRBD2
CAWSVLAVEKTQYF
TGTGCCTGGAGTGTACTAGCGGTAGAAAAGACCCAGTACTTC
>TRBV7-9|TRBJ1-1|once|TRBD1
CASSQGQGIPMNTEAFF
TGTGCCAGCAGCCAGGGACAGGGGATCCCTATGAACACTGAAGCTTTCTTT
>TRBV28|TRBJ2-6|NA|NA
CASSLIGGSGANVLTF
TGTGCCAGCAGTTTAATTGGGGGATCTGGGGCCAACGTCCTGACTTTC
>TRBV6-1|TRBJ1-3|NA|TRBD1
CASTDRRDTIYF
TGTGCCAGCACGGACAGGCGGGACACCATATATTTT
>TRBV10-3|TRBJ2-2|NA|NA
CAAKDPAGELFF
TGTGCCGCCAAAGATCCCGCCGGGGAGCTGTTTTTT
>TRBV11-2|TRBJ2-5|NA|TRBD2
CASRGLKREIGTQYF
TGTGCCAGCAGGGGCCTAAAGCGGGAGATTGGGACCCAGTACTTC
>TRBV4-1|TRBJ2-1|NA|TRBD2
CASGGGRVSYNEQFF
TGCGCCAGCGGGGGAGGGAGGGTGTCCTACAATGAGCAGTTCTTC
>TRBV6-1|TRBJ1-4|NA|NA
CASSEAGMNEKLFF
TGTGCCAGCAGTGAAGCGGGGATGAATGAAAAACTGTTTTTT
>TRBV18|TRBJ1-1|NA|NA
CASSQGTEAFF
TGTGCCAGCTCACAGGGGACTGAAGCTTTCTTT
>TRBV28|TRBJ1-4|NA|TRBD1
CASSLWTGWANEKLFF
TGTGCCAGCAGTTTATGGACAGGGTGGGCTAATGAAAAACTGTTTTTT
>TRBV6-1|TRBJ2-7|NA|NA
CASTTLTQEYF
TGTGCCAGCACTACACTAACCCAGGAGTACTTC
>TRBV2|TRBJ2-6|NA|NA
CASSGGPAGANVLTF
TGTGCCAGCAGTGGGGGGCCTGCTGGGGCCAACGTCCTGACTTTC
>TRBV29-1|TRBJ2-7|NA|TRBD2
CSGGAGPYEQYF
TGCAGCGGGGGAGCGGGACCCTACGAGCAGTACTTC
>TRBV5-1|TRBJ1-2|once|NA
CASSLGQGGYGYTF
TGCGCCAGCAGCTTGGGTCAGGGTGGCTATGGCTACACCTTC